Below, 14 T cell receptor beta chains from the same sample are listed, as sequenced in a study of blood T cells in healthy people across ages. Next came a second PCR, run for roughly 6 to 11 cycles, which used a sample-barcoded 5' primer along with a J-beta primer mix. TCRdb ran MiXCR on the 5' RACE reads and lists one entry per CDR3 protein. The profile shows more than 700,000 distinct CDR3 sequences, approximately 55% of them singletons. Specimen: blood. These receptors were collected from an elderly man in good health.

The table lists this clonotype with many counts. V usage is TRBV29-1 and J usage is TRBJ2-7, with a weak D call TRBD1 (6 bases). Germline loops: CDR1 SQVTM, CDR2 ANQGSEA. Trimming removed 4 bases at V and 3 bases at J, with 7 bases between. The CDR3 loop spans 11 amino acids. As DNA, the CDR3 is TGCAGCGTTGTAGGGGGCTACGAGCAGTACTTC. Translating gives CSVVGGYEQYF.

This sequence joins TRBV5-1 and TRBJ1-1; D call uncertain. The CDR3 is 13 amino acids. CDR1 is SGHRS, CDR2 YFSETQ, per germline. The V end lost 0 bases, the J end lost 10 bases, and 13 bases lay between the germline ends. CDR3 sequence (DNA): TGCGCCAGCAGCTTGGGCCTAGGAGCAGGAGCTTTCTTT. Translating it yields CASSLGLGAGAFF.

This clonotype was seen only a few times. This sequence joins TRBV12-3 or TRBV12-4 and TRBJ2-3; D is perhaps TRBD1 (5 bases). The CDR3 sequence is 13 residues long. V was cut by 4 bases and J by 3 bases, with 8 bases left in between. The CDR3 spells CASSSRATDTQYF. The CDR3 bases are TGTGCCAGCAGTTCCAGGGCGACAGATACGCAGTATTTT.

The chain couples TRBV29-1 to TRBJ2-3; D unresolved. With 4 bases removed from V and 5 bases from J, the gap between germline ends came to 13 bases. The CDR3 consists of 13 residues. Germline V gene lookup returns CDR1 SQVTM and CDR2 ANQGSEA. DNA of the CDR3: TGCAGCGTTGTCGATGGGTCAGGAGATACGCAGTATTTT. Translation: CSVVDGSGDTQYF.

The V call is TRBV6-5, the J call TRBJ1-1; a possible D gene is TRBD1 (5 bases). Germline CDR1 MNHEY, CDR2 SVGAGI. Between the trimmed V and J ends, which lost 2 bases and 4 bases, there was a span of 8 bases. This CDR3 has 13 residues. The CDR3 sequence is CASSYGGATEAFF. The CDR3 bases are TGTGCCAGCAGTTACGGGGGTGCCACTGAAGCTTTCTTT.

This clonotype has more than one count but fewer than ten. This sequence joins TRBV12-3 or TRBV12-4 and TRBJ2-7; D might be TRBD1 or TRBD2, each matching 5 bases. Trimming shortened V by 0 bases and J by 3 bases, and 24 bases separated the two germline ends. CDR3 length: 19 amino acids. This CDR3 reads CASSLALGTSRGLDYEQYF. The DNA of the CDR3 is TGTGCCAGCAGTTTAGCGCTGGGGACCAGTCGGGGTCTGGACTACGAGCAGTACTTC.

The CDR3 is CASSLSPGQGGEQYF. DNA for the CDR3: TGTGCCAGCAGCTTGAGCCCTGGACAGGGTGGGGAGCAGTACTTC. The chain employs TRBV5-5 and TRBJ2-7; TRBD1 agrees at 8 bases. Germline V gives CDR1 SGHKS, CDR2 YYEKEE (reference sequence). The ends lost 1 base at V and 7 bases at J; junction bases unmatched: 10. This CDR3 comprises 15 residues.

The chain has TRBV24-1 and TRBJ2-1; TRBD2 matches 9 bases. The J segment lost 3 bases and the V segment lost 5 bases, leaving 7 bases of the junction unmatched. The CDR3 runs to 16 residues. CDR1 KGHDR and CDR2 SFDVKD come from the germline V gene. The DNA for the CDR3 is TGTGCCACCAGTGCCGGGGCGGGAGGGATCTACAATGAGCAGTTCTTC. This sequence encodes CATSAGAGGIYNEQFF.

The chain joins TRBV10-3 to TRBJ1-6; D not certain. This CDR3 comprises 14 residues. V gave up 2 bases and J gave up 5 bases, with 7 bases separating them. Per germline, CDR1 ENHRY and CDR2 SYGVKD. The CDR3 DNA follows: TGTGCCATCAGTGAGACAGTAAATAATTCACCCCTCCACTTT. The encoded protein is CAISETVNNSPLHF.

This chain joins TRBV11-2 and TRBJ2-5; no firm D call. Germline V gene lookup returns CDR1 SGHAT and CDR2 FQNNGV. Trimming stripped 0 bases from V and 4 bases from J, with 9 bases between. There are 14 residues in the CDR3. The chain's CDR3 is CASSLDGLTETQYF. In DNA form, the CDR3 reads TGTGCCAGCAGCTTAGATGGGCTAACAGAGACCCAGTACTTC.

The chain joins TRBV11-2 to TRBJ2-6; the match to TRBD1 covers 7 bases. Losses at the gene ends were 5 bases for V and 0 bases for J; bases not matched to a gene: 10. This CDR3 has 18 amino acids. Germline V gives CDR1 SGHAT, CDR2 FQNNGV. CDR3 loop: CASSPQGRKSSGANVLTF. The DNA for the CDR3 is TGTGCCAGCAGCCCACAGGGGCGAAAAAGCTCTGGGGCCAACGTCCTGACTTTC. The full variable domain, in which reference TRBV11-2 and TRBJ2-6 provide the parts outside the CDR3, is EAGVAQSPRYKIIEKRQSVAFWCNPISGHATLYWYQQILGQGPKLLIQFQNNGVVDDSQLPKDRFSAERLKGVDSTLKIQPAKLEDSAVYLCASSPQGRKSSGANVLTFGAGSRLTVL.

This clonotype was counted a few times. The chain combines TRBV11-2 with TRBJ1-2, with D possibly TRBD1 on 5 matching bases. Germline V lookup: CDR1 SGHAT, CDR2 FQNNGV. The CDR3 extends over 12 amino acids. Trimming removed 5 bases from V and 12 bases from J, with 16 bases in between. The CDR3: CASSRGGGRNTF. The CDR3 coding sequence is TGTGCCAGCAGCCGGGGCGGGGGTCGGAACACCTTC.

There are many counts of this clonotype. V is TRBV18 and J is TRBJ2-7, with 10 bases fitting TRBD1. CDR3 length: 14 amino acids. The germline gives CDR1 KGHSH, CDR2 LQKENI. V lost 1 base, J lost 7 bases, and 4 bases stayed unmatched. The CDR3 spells CASSPLGQGGEQYF. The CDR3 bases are TGTGCCAGCTCACCACTAGGACAGGGGGGTGAGCAGTACTTC.

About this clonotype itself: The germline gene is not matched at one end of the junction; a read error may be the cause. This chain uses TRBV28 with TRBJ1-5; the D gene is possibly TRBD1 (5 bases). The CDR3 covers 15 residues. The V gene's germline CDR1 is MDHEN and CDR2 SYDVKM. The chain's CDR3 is CASSLGEGNNQPQHF. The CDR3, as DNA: TGTGCCAGCAGTTTAGGTGAGGGGAACAATCAGCCTCAGCATTTT.